These 7 T cell receptor beta chains originate from one sample sequenced in a study of T-cell memory formation after mild COVID-19. TCRdb re-derived calls from the 5' RACE reads in MiXCR, one entry per CDR3 protein. The sample contains about 320,000 distinct CDR3 sequences, roughly an eighth of which appear only once. The material sequenced was PBMCs or a T cell subset sorted from them (not recorded which). The source is a man younger than 35 who had mild COVID-19 (a few samples of this study predate the infection). Cell type and time point are not known.

The chain carries TRBV7-2 and TRBJ2-1; 8 bases align to TRBD2. V was clipped by 1 base and J by 7 bases; unmatched bases: 6. CDR3 length: 15 residues. CDR1 is SGHTA, CDR2 FQGNSA, per germline. CDR3 nucleotides: TGTGCCAGCAGCTTAGTTGGGCGGGGGGAGAATGAGCAGTTCTTC. Protein product: CASSLVGRGENEQFF.

This clonotype was counted only a few times. The chain carries TRBV4-2 and TRBJ2-3, with 9 positions matching TRBD2. CDR1 is LGHNA, CDR2 YNFKEQ, per germline. With 2 bases clipped from V and 5 bases from J, the junction kept 2 bases outside the gene matches. The CDR3 consists of 14 residues. The CDR3 loop reads CASSQSGGRDTQYF. CDR3 DNA sequence: TGTGCCAGCAGCCAAAGCGGGGGGCGAGATACGCAGTATTTT.

This clonotype was seen repeatedly, ten times or more. This sequence joins TRBV12-3 or TRBV12-4 and TRBJ1-2; D is unresolved. The CDR3 spans 13 residues. Trimming removed 7 bases at V and 2 bases at J, with 11 bases between. CDR3 region: CASTKWENYGYTF. Here the CDR3 DNA reads TGTGCCAGCACGAAATGGGAGAACTATGGCTACACCTTC.

The table lists this clonotype with many counts. The chain has TRBV7-2 and TRBJ2-7, with D hard to call. The CDR3 covers 12 residues. V lost 6 bases, J lost 4 bases, and 10 bases lay in between. The germline CDR1 and CDR2 sequences are SGHTA and FQGNSA. The CDR3 sequence: CASSWGSYEQYF. DNA of the CDR3: TGTGCCAGCAGTTGGGGATCGTACGAGCAGTACTTC. Together with reference TRBV7-2 and TRBJ2-7, the CDR3 gives the full variable domain: GAGVSQSPSNKVTEKGKDVELRCDPISGHTALYWYRQSLGQGLEFLIYFQGNSAPDKSGLPSDRFSAERTGGSVSTLTIQRTQQEDSAVYLCASSWGSYEQYFGPGTRLTVT.

In this sample, this clonotype turned up a few times. The V and J genes are TRBV27 and TRBJ2-3; tentatively, D is TRBD1 or TRBD2 (5 bases each). This CDR3 is built from 17 residues. Germline assignment: CDR1 MNHEY and CDR2 SMNVEV (reference sequence). Trimming pared 3 bases from V and 4 bases from J, leaving 20 bases between. CDR3: CASSFSPLGVDPDTQYF. CDR3 nucleotides: TGTGCCAGCAGTTTTTCCCCACTAGGGGTGGACCCAGATACGCAGTATTTT.

This clonotype was recorded a few times. This sequence joins TRBV7-8 and TRBJ2-7; TRBD1 agrees at 8 bases. The CDR3 extends over 14 amino acids. Germline values: CDR1 SGHVS, CDR2 FQNEAQ. Trimming at V came to 2 bases and at J to 3 bases, leaving 3 bases not matched to a gene. The CDR3 loop reads CASSLRGQGYEQYV. The CDR3 DNA follows: TGTGCCAGCAGCTTACGCGGACAGGGCTACGAGCAGTACGTC.

The CDR3 spells CASSPPAAKTQYF. The CDR3 DNA sequence: TGTGCCAGCTCACCACCGGCCGCGAAGACCCAGTACTTC. J is TRBJ2-5 and V is TRBV18, with D unclear. This CDR3 has 13 residues. V lost 0 bases and J 6 bases, leaving 8 bases between the germline ends. The V gene's germline CDR1 is KGHSH and CDR2 LQKENI.